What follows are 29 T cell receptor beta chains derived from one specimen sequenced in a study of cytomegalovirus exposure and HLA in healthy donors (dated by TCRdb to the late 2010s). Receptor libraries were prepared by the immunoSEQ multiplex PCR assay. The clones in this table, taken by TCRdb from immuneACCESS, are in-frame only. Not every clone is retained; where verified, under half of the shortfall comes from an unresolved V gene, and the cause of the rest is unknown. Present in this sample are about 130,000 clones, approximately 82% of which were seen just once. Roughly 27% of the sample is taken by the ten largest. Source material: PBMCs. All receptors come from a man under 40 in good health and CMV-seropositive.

CDR3 bases: TGCAGCGCACTGACAGGGTCAGAGACCCAGTACTTC. Its translation is CSALTGSETQYF. V is TRBV29-1 and J is TRBJ2-5; 7 bases map to TRBD1. The CDR3 length is 12 residues. The germline gives CDR1 SQVTM, CDR2 ANQGSEA. V shed 7 bases, J shed 4 bases, and the junction held 6 bases outside the gene matches.

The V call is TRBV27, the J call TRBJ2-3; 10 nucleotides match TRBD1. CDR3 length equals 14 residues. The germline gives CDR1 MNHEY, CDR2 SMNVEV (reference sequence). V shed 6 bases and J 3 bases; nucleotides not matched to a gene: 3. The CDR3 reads CASRTGQGTDTQYF. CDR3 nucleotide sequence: TGTGCCAGCAGGACGGGACAGGGGACAGATACGCAGTATTTT.

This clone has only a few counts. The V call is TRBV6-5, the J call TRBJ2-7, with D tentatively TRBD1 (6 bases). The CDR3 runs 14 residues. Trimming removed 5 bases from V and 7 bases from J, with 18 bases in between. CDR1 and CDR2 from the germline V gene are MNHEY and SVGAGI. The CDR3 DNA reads TGTGCCAGCAGTACCGGACAGCACTTGGGGGAGCAGTACTTC. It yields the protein CASSTGQHLGEQYF.

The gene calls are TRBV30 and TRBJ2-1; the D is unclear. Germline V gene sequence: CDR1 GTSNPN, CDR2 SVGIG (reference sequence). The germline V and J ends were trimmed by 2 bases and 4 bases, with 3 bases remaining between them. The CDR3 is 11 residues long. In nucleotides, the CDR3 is TGTGCCTGGAGTCCTTACAATGAGCAGTTCTTC. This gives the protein CAWSPYNEQFF.

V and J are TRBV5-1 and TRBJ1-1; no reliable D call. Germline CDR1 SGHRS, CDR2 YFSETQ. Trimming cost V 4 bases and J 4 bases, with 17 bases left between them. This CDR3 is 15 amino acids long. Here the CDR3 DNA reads TGCGCCAGCAGCGAGGGTGGGCTCCCGGTCACTGAAGCTTTCTTT. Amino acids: CASSEGGLPVTEAFF.

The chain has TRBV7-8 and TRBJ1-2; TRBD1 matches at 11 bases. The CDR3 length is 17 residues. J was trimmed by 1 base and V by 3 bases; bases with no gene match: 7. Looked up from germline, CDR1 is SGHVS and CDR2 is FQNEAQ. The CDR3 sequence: CASSFGQGAVLNYGYTF. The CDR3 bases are TGTGCCAGCAGCTTTGGACAGGGGGCAGTCCTTAACTATGGCTACACCTTC.

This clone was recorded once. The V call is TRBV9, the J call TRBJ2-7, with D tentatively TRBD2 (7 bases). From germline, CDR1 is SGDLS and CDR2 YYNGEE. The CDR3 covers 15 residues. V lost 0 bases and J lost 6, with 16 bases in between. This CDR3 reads CASSVVSGLGGEQYF. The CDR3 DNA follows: TGTGCCAGCAGCGTAGTGTCAGGACTAGGGGGCGAGCAGTACTTC.

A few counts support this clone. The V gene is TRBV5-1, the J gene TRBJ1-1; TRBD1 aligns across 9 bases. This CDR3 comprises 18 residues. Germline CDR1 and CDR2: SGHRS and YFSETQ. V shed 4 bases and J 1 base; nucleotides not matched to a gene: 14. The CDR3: CASSTRKGDRETNTEAFF. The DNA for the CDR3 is TGCGCCAGCAGCACTAGGAAGGGGGACAGGGAGACGAACACTGAAGCTTTCTTT.

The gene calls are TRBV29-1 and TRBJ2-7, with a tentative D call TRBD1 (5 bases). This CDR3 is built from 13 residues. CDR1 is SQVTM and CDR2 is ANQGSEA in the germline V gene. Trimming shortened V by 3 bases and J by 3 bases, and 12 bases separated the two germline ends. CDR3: CSVESRANYEQYF. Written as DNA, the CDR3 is TGCAGCGTTGAGTCCAGGGCAAACTACGAGCAGTACTTC.

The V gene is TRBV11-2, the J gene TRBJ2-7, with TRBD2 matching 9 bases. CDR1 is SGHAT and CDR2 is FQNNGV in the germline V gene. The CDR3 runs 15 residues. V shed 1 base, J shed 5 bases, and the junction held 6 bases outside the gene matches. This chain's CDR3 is CASSLGIAGVDEQYF. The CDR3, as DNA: TGTGCCAGCAGCTTAGGCATAGCGGGAGTTGACGAGCAGTACTTC.

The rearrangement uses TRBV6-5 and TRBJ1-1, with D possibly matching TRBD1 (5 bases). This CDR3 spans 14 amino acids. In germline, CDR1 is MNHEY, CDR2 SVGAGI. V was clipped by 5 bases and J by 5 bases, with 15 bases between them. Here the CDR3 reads CASSLLGGKTEAFF. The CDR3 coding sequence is TGTGCCAGCAGTCTTCTCGGGGGAAAGACTGAAGCTTTCTTT.

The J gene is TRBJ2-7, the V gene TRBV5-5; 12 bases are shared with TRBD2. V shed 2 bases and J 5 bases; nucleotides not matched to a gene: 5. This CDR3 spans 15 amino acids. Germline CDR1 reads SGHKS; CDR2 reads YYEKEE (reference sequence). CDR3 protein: CASSFPSGGAHEQYF. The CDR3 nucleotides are TGTGCCAGCAGCTTTCCTAGCGGGGGGGCGCACGAGCAGTACTTC.

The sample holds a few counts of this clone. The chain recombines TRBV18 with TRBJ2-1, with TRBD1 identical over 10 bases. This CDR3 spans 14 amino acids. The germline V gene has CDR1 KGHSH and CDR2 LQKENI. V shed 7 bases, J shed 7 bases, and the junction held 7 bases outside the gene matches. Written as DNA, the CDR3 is TGTGCCAGCTTCTCCGGACAGGGGGGAAATGAGCAGTTCTTC. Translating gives CASFSGQGGNEQFF. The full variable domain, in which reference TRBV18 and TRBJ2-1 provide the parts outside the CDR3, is NAGVMQNPRHLVRRRGQEARLRCSPMKGHSHVYWYRQLPEEGLKFMVYLQKENIIDESGMPKERFSAEFPKEGPSILRIQQVVRGDSAAYFCASFSGQGGNEQFFGPGTRLTVL.

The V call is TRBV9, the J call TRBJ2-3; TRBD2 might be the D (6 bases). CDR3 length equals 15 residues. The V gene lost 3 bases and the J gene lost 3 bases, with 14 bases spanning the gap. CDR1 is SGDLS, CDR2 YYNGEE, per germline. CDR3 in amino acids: CASSEEGTATDTQYF. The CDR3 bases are TGTGCCAGCAGCGAGGAGGGAACTGCAACAGATACGCAGTATTTT.

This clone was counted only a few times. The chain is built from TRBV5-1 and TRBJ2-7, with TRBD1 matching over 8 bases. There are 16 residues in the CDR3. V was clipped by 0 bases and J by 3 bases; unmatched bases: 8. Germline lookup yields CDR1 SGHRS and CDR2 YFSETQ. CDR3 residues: CASSLAAGQGIYEQYF. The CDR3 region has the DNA TGCGCCAGCAGCTTGGCCGCCGGACAGGGAATCTACGAGCAGTACTTC.

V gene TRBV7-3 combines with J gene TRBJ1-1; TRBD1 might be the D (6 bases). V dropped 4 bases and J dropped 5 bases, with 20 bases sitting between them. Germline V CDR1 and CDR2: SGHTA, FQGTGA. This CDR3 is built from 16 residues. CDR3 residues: CASSYRGGARRTEAFF. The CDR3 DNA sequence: TGTGCCAGCAGCTACCGGGGGGGCGCCCGGAGAACTGAAGCTTTCTTT.

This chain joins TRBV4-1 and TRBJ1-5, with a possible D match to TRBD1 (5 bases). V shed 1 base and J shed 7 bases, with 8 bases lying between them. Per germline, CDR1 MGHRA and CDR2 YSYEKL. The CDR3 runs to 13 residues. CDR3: CASSQGGDQPQHF. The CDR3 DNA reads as TGCGCCAGCAGCCAAGGGGGGGACCAGCCCCAGCATTTT.

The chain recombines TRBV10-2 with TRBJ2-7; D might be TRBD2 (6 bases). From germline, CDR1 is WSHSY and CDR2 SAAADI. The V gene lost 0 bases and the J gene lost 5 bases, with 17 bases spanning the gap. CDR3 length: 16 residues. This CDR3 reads CASSESTGEESNEQYF. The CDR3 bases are TGCGCCAGCAGTGAGTCGACGGGGGAAGAGTCAAACGAGCAGTACTTC.

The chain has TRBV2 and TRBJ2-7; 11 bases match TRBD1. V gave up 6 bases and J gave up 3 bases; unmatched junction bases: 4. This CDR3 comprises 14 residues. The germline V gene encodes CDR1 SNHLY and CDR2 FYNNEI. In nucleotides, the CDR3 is TGTGCCAGCAGCTGGACAGGGGGCTTCTACGAGCAGTACTTC. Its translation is CASSWTGGFYEQYF.

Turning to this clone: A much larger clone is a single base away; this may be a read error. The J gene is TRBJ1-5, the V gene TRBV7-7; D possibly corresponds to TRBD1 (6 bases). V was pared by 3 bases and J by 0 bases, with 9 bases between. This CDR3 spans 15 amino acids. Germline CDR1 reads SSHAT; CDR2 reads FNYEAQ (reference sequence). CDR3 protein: CASSFGGPSNQPQHF. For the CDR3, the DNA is TGTGCCAGCAGCTTCGGGGGGCCTAGCAATCAGCCCCAGCATTTT.

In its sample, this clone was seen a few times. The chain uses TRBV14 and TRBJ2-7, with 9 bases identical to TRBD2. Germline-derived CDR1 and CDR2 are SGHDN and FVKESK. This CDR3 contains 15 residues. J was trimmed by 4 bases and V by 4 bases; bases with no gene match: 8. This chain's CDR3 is CASSPAGGVRYEQYF. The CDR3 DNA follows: TGTGCCAGCAGCCCCGCGGGAGGGGTAAGGTACGAGCAGTACTTC.

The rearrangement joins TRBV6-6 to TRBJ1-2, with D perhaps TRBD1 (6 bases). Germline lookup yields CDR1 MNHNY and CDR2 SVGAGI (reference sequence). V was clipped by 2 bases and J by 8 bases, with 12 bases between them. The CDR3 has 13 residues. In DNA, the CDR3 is TGTGCCAGCAGTTACCGCGGACAGTGGGGCTACACCTTC. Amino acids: CASSYRGQWGYTF.

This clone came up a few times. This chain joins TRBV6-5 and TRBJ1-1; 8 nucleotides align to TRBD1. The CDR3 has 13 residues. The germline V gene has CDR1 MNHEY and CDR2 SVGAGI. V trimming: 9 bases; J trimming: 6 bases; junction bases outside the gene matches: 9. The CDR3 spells CASGGRGLSEAFF. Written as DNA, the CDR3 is TGTGCCAGTGGGGGCAGGGGGCTATCTGAAGCTTTCTTT.

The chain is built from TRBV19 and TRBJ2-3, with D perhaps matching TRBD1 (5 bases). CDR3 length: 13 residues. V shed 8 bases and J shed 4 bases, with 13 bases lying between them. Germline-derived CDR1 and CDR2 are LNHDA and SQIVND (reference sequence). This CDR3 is CASLKGKSDTQYF. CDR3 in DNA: TGTGCCAGTTTAAAGGGGAAGTCAGATACGCAGTATTTT.

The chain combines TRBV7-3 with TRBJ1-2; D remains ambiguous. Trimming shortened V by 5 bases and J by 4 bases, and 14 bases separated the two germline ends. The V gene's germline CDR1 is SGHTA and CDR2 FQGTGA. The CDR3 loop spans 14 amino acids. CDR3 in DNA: TGTGCCAGCAGCCGAGGCGGGATCAGCTATGGCTACACCTTC. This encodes CASSRGGISYGYTF.

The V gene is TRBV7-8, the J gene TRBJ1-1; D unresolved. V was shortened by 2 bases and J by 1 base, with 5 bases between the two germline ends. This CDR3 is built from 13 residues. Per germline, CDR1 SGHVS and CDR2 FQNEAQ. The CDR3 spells CASSLIRNTEAFF. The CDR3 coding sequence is TGTGCCAGCAGCTTAATCAGGAACACTGAAGCTTTCTTT.

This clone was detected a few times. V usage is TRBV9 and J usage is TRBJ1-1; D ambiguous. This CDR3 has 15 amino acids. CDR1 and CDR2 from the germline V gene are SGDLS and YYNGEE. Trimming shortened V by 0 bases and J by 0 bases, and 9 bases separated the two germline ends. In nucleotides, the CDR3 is TGTGCCAGCAGCGTAGGGCAGATAATGAACACTGAAGCTTTCTTT. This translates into CASSVGQIMNTEAFF.

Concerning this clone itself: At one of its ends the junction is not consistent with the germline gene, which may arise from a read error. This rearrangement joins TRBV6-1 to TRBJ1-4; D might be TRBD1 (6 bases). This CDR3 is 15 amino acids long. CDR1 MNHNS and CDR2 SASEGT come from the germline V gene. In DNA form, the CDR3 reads TGTGCCAGCAGTCCTAGACAGGCAACTAATGAAAAGCTGTTTTTT. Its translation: CASSPRQATNEKLFF.

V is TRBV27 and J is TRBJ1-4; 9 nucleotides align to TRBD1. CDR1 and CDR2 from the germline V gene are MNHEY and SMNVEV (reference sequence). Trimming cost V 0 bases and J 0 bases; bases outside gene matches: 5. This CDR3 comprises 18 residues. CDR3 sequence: CASSLSGTGPATNEKLFF. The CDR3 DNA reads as TGTGCCAGCAGTTTATCTGGGACAGGGCCTGCAACTAATGAAAAACTGTTTTTT. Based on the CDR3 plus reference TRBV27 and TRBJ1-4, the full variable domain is EAQVTQNPRYLITVTGKKLTVTCSQNMNHEYMSWYRQDPGLGLRQIYYSMNVEVTDKGDVPEGYKVSRKEKRNFPLILESPSPNQTSLYFCASSLSGTGPATNEKLFFGSGTQLSVL.